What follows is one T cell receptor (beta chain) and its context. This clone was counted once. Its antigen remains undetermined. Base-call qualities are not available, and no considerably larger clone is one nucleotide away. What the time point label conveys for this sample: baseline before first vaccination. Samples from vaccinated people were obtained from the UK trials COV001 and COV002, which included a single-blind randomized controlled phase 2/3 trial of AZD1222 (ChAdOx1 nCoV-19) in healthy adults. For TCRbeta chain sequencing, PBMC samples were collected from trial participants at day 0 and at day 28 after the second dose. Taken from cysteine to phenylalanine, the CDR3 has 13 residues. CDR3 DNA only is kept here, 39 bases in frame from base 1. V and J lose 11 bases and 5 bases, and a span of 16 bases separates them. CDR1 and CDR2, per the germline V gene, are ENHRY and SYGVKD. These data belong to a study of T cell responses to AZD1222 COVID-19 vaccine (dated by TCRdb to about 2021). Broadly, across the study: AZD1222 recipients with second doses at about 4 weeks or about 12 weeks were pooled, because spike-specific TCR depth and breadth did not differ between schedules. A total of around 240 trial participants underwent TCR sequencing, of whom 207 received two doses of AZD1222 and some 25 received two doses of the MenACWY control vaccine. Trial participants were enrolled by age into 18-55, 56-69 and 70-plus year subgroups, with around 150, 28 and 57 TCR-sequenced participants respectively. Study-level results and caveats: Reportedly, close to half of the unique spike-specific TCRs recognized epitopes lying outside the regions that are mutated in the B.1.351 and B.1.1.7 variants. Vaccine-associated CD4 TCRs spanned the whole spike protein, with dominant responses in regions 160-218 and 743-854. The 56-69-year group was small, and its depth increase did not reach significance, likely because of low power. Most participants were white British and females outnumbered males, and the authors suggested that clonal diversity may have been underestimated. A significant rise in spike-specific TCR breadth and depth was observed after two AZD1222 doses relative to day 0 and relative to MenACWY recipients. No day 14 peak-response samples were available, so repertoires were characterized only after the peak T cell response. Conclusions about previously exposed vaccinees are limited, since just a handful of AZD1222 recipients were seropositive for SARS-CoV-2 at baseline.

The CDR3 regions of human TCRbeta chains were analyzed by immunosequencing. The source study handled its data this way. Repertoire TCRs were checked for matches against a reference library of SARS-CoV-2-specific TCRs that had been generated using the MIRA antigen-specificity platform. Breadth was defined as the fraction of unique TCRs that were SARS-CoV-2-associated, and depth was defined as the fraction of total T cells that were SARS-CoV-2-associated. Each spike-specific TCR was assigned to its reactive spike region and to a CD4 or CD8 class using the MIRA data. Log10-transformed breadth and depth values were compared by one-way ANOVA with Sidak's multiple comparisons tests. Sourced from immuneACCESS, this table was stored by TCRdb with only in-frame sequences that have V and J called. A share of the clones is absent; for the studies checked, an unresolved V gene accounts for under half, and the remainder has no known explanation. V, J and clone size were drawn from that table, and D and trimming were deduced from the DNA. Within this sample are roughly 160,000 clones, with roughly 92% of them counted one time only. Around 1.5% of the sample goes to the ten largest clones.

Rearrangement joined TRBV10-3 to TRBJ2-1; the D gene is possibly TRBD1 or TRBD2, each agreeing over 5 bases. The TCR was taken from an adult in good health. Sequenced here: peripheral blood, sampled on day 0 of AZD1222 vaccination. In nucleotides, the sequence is TGTGCCCACCGGGACCCACCAGACAATGAGCAGTTCTTC. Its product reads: CAHRDPPDNEQFF.